This T cell receptor beta chain was retrieved from a study of T cells in Graves' hyperthyroidism and ophthalmopathy. TCR beta CDR3 sequences were amplified from RNA transcripts. The HTBI primer set drove a first-round RT-PCR of the TCR CDR3. In TCRdb, the multiplex PCR reads were re-called with MiXCR into one record per CDR3 protein. The sample shows around 660,000 distinct CDR3 sequences, 45% of them seen only once. This clonotype was recorded once. CDR1 and CDR2 (germline): LNHDA, SQIVND (reference sequence). The CDR3 is made up of 15 amino acids. The V end lost 3 bases, the J end lost 0 bases, and 12 bases lay between the germline ends.

The V gene is TRBV19, the J gene TRBJ2-7; D is possibly TRBD2 (5 bases). The material sequenced was peripheral blood or thyroid tissue (not recorded which). The TCR originated in an adult man with Graves' disease, either hyperthyroidism or ophthalmopathy (not recorded which). CDR3 sequence reads: CASSMSVLASYEQYF. CDR3 in DNA: TGTGCCAGTAGTATGAGCGTGCTAGCCTCCTACGAGCAGTACTTC. The complete variable domain, with remaining parts taken from reference TRBV19 and TRBJ2-7, reads DGGITQSPKYLFRKEGQNVTLSCEQNLNHDAMYWYRQDPGQGLRLIYYSQIVNDFQKGDIAEGYSVSREKKESFPLTVTSAQKNPTAFYLCASSMSVLASYEQYFGPGTRLTVT.